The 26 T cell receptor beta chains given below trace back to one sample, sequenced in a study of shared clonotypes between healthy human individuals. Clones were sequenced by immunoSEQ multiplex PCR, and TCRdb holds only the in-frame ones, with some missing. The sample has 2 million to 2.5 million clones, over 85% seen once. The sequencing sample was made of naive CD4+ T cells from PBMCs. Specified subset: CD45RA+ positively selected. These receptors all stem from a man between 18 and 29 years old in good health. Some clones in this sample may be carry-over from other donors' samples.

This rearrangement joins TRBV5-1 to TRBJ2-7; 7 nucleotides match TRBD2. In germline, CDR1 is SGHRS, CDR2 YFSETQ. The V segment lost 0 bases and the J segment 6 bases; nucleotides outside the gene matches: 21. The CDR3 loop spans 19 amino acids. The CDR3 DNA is TGCGCCAGCAGCTTGGAGGTTGCTAGCGGCAATCACATTCCCTTCGAGCAGTACTTC. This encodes CASSLEVASGNHIPFEQYF.

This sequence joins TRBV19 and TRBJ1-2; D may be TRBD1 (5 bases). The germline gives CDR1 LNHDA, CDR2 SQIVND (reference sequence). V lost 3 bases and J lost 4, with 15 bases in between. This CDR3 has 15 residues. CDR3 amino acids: CASSIVAGASYGYTF. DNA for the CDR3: TGTGCCAGTAGTATCGTGGCCGGGGCGAGCTATGGCTACACCTTC. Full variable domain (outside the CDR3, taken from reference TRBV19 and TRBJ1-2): DGGITQSPKYLFRKEGQNVTLSCEQNLNHDAMYWYRQDPGQGLRLIYYSQIVNDFQKGDIAEGYSVSREKKESFPLTVTSAQKNPTAFYLCASSIVAGASYGYTFGSGTRLTVV.

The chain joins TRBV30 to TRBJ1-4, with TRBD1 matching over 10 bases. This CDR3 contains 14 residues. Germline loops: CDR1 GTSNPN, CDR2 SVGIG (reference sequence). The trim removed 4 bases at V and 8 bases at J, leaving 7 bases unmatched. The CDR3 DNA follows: TGTGCCTGGACCAGGACAGGGGGTGGAGAAAAACTGTTTTTT. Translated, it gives CAWTRTGGGEKLFF.

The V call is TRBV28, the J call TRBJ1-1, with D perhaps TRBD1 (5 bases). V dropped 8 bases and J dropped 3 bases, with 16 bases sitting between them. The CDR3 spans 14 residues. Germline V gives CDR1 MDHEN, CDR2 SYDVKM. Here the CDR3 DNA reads TGTGCCAGCTACTTACGGGTAGGGGACACTGAAGCTTTCTTT. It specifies CASYLRVGDTEAFF.

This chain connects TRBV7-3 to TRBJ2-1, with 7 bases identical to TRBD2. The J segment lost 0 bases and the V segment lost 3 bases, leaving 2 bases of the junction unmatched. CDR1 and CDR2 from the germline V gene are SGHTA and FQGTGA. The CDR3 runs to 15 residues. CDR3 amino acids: CASSFQRDSYNEQFF. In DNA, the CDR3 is TGTGCCAGCAGCTTTCAGCGGGACTCCTACAATGAGCAGTTCTTC.

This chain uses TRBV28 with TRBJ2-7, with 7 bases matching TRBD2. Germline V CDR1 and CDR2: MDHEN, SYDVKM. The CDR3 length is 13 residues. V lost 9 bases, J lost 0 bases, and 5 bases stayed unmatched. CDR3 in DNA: TGTGCCAGTTCGGGGGGACCCTCCTACGAGCAGTACTTC. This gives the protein CASSGGPSYEQYF.

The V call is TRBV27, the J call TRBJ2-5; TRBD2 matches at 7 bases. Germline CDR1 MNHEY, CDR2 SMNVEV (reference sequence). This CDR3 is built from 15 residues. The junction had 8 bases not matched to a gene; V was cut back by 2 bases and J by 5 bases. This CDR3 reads CASSLEGLGGETQYF. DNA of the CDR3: TGTGCCAGCAGTTTAGAAGGACTAGGTGGGGAGACCCAGTACTTC.

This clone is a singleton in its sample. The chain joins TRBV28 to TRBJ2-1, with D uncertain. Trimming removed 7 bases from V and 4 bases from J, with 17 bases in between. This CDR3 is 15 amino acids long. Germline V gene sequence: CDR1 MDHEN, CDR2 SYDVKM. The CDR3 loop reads CASTSENPLYNEQFF. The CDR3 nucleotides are TGTGCCAGCACCTCGGAGAACCCGCTGTACAATGAGCAGTTCTTC.

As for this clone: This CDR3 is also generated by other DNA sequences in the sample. The CDR3 reads CASSGQGNTEAFF. The CDR3 bases are TGTGCCAGCTCCGGACAGGGGAACACTGAAGCTTTCTTT. The V and J genes are TRBV18 and TRBJ1-1; the match to TRBD1 covers 8 bases. Germline CDR1 and CDR2: KGHSH and LQKENI. The CDR3 runs 13 residues. V lost 6 bases, J lost 1 base, and 1 base stayed unmatched.

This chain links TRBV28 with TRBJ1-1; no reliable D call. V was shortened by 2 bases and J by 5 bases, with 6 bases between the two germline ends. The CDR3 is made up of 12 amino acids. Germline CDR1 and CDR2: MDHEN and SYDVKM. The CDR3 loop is CASSLPKTEAFF. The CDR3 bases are TGTGCCAGCAGTTTACCGAAGACTGAAGCTTTCTTT.

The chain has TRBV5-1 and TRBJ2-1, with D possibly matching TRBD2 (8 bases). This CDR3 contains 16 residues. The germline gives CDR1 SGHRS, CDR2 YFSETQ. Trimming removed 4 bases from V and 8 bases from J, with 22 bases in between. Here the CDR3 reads CASSRGPGLGSDEQFF. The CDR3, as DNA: TGCGCCAGCAGCAGGGGGCCGGGACTAGGTAGCGATGAGCAGTTCTTC.

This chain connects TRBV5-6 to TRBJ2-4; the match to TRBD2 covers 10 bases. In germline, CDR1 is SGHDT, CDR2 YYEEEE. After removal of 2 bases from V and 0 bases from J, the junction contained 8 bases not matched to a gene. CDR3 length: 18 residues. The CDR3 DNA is TGTGCCAGCAGCTTCCGACTAGCGGGCCCTCTAGCCAAAAACATTCAGTACTTC. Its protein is CASSFRLAGPLAKNIQYF. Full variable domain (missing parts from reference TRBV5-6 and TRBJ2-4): DAGVTQSPTHLIKTRGQQVTLRCSPKSGHDTVSWYQQALGQGPQFIFQYYEEEERQRGNFPDRFSGHQFPNYSSELNVNALLLGDSALYLCASSFRLAGPLAKNIQYFGAGTRLSVL.

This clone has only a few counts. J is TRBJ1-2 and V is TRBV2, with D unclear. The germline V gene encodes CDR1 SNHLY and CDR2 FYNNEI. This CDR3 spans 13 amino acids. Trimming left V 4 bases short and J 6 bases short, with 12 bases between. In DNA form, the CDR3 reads TGTGCCAGCAGTGGAACCTACTCAAATGGCTACACCTTC. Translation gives CASSGTYSNGYTF.

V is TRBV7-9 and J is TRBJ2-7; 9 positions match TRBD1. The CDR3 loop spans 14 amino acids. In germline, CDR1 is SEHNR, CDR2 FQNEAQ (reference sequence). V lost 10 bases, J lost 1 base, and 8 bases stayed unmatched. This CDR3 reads CATRGQGRSYEQYF. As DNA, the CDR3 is TGTGCCACCAGGGGACAGGGAAGATCCTACGAGCAGTACTTC.

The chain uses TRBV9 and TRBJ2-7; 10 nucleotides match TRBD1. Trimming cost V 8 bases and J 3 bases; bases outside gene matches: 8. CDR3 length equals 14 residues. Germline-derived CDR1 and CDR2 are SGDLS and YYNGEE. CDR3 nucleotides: TGTGCCAGTCATACCGGGACAGGGGACTACGAGCAGTACTTC. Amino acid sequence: CASHTGTGDYEQYF. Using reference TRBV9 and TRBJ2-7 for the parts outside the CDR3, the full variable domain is DSGVTQTPKHLITATGQRVTLRCSPRSGDLSVYWYQQSLDQGLQFLIQYYNGEERAKGNILERFSAQQFPDLHSELNLSSLELGDSALYFCASHTGTGDYEQYFGPGTRLTVT.

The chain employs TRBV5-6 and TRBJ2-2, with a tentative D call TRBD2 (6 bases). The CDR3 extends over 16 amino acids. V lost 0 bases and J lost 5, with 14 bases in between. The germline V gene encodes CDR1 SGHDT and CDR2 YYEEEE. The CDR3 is CASSLAFRRGTGELFF. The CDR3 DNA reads TGTGCCAGCAGCTTGGCCTTTCGTCGGGGGACCGGGGAGCTGTTTTTT.

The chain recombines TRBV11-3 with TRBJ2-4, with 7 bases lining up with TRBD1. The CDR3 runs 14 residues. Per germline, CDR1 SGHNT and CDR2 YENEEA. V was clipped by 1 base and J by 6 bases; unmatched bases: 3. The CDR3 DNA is TGTGCCAGCAGCTTAGTAGGGGGCAGAAACATTCAGTACTTC. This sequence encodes CASSLVGGRNIQYF.

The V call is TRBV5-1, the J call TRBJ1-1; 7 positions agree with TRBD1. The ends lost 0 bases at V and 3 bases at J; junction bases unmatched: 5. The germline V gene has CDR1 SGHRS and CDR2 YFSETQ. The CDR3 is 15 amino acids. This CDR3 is CASSLVGGAYTEAFF. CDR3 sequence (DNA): TGCGCCAGCAGCTTGGTAGGGGGCGCGTACACTGAAGCTTTCTTT.

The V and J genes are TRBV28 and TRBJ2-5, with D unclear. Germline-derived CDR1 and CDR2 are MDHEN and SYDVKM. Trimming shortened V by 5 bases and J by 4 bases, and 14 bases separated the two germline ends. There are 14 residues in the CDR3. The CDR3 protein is CASSPPWGGETQYF. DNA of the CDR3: TGTGCCAGCAGTCCCCCCTGGGGTGGAGAGACCCAGTACTTC.

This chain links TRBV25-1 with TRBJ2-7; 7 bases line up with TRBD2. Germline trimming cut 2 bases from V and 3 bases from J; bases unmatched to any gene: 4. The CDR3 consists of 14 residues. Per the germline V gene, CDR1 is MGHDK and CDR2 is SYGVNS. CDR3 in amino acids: CASSEVGGGYEQYF. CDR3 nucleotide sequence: TGTGCCAGCAGTGAAGTTGGCGGGGGCTACGAGCAGTACTTC.

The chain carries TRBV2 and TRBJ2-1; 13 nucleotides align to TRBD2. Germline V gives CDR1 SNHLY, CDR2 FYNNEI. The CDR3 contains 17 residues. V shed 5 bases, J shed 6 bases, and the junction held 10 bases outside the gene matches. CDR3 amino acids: CASSSGYWTSGGNEQFF. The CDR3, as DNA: TGTGCCAGCAGTAGCGGTTACTGGACTAGCGGGGGCAATGAGCAGTTCTTC.

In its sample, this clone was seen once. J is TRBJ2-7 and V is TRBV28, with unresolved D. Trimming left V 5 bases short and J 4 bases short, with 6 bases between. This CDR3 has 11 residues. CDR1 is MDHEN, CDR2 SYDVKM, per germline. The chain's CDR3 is CASSHYYEQYF. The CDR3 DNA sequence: TGTGCCAGCAGTCACTATTACGAGCAGTACTTC.

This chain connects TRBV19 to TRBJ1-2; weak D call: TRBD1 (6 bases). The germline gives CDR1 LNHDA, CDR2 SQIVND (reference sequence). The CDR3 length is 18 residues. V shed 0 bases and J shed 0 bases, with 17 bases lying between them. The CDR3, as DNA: TGTGCCAGTAGTATAGAACCCGGCAGGGGAGTTTCTAACTATGGCTACACCTTC. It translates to CASSIEPGRGVSNYGYTF.

CDR3 amino acids: CASSLLGTGVWEQYF. The CDR3 DNA is TGTGCCAGCAGTTTGTTAGGGACAGGGGTCTGGGAGCAGTACTTC. This rearrangement joins TRBV27 to TRBJ2-7; 10 bases agree with TRBD1. With 3 bases clipped from V and 7 bases from J, the junction kept 9 bases outside the gene matches. CDR1 and CDR2 (germline): MNHEY, SMNVEV (reference sequence). The CDR3 covers 15 residues.

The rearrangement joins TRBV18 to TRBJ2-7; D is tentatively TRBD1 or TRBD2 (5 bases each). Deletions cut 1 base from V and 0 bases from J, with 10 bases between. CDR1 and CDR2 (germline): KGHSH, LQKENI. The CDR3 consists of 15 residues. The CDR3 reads CASSPRKGSSYEQYF. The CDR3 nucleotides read TGTGCCAGCTCACCACGGAAGGGGAGCTCCTACGAGCAGTACTTC.

CDR3 amino acids: CASSLTGGAAPYNEQFF. The CDR3 bases are TGCGCCAGCAGCCTGACAGGGGGCGCGGCCCCGTACAATGAGCAGTTCTTC. This chain uses TRBV5-1 with TRBJ2-1; TRBD1 matches 10 bases. The CDR3 is 17 residues long. V dropped 4 bases and J dropped 4; count of bases not matched to a gene: 11. Germline CDR1 and CDR2: SGHRS and YFSETQ.